This passage covers 8 T cell receptor beta chains from one sample sequenced in a study of blood T cell repertoires in COVID-19. The protocol was immunoSEQ multiplex PCR, while the TCRdb copy is restricted to in-frame clones and leaves out a portion. The sample carries about 120,000 clones, roughly 90% recorded once. Sequencing was carried out using peripheral blood. The receptors derive from a human donor in a cohort sampled during active COVID-19.

This clone was counted only a few times. J is TRBJ1-2 and V is TRBV4-1; D unclear. V was pared by 0 bases and J by 8 bases, with 7 bases between. The CDR3 sequence is 12 residues long. Germline V gives CDR1 MGHRA, CDR2 YSYEKL. The CDR3 nucleotides are TGCGCCAGCAGCCAAGATCGTTCGGGCTACACCTTC. Residues: CASSQDRSGYTF.

The chain links TRBV19 to TRBJ2-7; D is perhaps TRBD1 (5 bases). This CDR3 comprises 12 residues. Trimming removed 6 bases from V and 7 bases from J, with 13 bases in between. Germline values: CDR1 LNHDA, CDR2 SQIVND (reference sequence). The CDR3 sequence is CASRGRVGEQYF. The CDR3 nucleotides read TGTGCCAGTAGGGGCAGGGTGGGTGAGCAGTACTTC.

This clone occurred a few times. The chain carries TRBV29-1 and TRBJ1-1, with 7 nucleotides matching TRBD1. CDR3 length: 13 amino acids. The germline CDR1 and CDR2 sequences are SQVTM and ANQGSEA. Trimming removed 5 bases from V and 3 bases from J; junction bases left unmatched: 6. The CDR3 nucleotides are TGCAGCGTTAGGGGGCTAAGAGACACTGAAGCTTTCTTT. Translated: CSVRGLRDTEAFF.

V usage is TRBV12-3 or TRBV12-4 and J usage is TRBJ2-5; TRBD1 matches 7 bases. This CDR3 spans 13 amino acids. With 5 bases clipped from V and 3 bases from J, the junction kept 3 bases outside the gene matches. In DNA form, the CDR3 reads TGTGCCAGCAGTCCAACAGGGGAAGAGACCCAGTACTTC. Translated: CASSPTGEETQYF.

The genes are TRBV3-1 (or the pseudogene TRBV3-2) and TRBJ2-1, with 8 bases identical to TRBD2. V lost 7 bases, J lost 5 bases, and 10 bases stayed unmatched. The CDR3 extends over 15 amino acids. Per germline, CDR1 LGHDT and CDR2 YNNKEL (reference sequence). CDR3 DNA: TGTGCCAGCACCCGGGGGGGGGCAGGGAACAATGAGCAGTTCTTC. Translation gives CASTRGGAGNNEQFF.

This clone was picked up one time. CDR3 in DNA: TGTGCCAGCAGCGTAGCGGTCAACCCTAACTATGGCTACACCTTC. It codes for CASSVAVNPNYGYTF. The gene calls are TRBV9 and TRBJ1-2; no firm D call. Trimming cost V 0 bases and J 0 bases, with 9 bases left between them. The CDR3 runs 15 residues. Germline assignment: CDR1 SGDLS and CDR2 YYNGEE.

This clone was recorded once. CDR3 sequence reads: CASNKGVTEAFF. The CDR3 bases are TGTGCCAGTAATAAGGGGGTCACTGAAGCTTTCTTT. V usage is TRBV6-5 and J usage is TRBJ1-1; possibly TRBD1 for D (6 bases). Trimming pared 9 bases from V and 4 bases from J, leaving 12 bases between. The CDR3 totals 12 residues. Germline CDR1 MNHEY, CDR2 SVGAGI.

The count of this clone is one. The chain joins TRBV19 to TRBJ2-5; 7 bases agree with TRBD2. With V trimmed by 3 bases and J by 5 bases, 6 bases remained unmatched. The CDR3 length is 14 residues. Germline assignment: CDR1 LNHDA and CDR2 SQIVND (reference sequence). For the CDR3, the DNA is TGTGCCAGTAGTATGGGCTGGGGAGGGGAGACCCAGTACTTC. It is translated as CASSMGWGGETQYF. Looking up the rest from reference TRBV19 and TRBJ2-5 gives the full variable domain: DGGITQSPKYLFRKEGQNVTLSCEQNLNHDAMYWYRQDPGQGLRLIYYSQIVNDFQKGDIAEGYSVSREKKESFPLTVTSAQKNPTAFYLCASSMGWGGETQYFGPGTRLLVL.